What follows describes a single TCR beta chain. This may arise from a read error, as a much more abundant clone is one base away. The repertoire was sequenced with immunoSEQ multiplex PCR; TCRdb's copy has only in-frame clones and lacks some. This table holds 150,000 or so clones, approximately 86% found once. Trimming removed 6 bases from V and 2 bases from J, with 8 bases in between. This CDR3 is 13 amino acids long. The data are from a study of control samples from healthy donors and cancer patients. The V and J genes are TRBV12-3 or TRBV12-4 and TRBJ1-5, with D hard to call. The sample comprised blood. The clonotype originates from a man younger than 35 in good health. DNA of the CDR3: TGTGCCAGCAGGGCGACGGGCAATCAGCCCCAGCATTTT. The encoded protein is CASRATGNQPQHF.